The clone carrying this TCR beta chain was seen a few times. Antigen: not known. The sample is drawn from a study of shared clonotypes between healthy human individuals. Points from the study as a whole: It was only blood that was sampled, and tissue repertoires likely differ.

Profiling relied on immunoSEQ multiplex PCR, and the TCRdb table lists in-frame clones only, not all of them. Among about 1 million clones listed, approximately 68% were seen once. CDR1 and CDR2 (germline): LGHNA, YNFKEQ. Trimming left V 1 base short and J 7 bases short, with 10 bases between. The CDR3 has 14 amino acids. The chain links TRBV4-2 to TRBJ1-4; D unresolved. The clonotype comes from a man between 18 and 35 years old in good health. Input material: memory CD4+ T cells sorted from blood. The subset: CD45RA-negative fraction. CDR3 sequence: CASSQGGSGEKLFF. CDR3 DNA sequence: TGTGCCAGCAGCCAAGGAGGGTCTGGTGAAAAACTGTTTTTT.